This T cell receptor (beta chain) stems from a study of cytomegalovirus exposure and HLA in healthy donors. Study conclusions and caveats: In a later analysis, TCR beta V- and J-gene trimming was associated with a missense DCLRE1C variant. Presence/absence comparisons presumed near-even sequencing depth among donors. Data from an earlier analysis indicated that most TCR beta V segments were productive either about 90% or about 30% of the time. In the analysis, some V segments, TRBV6-2 and TRBV6-3 included, were excluded as indistinguishable.

With 60 Vbeta and 13 Jbeta primers, the PCR was carried out. Profiling relied on immunoSEQ multiplex PCR, and the TCRdb table lists in-frame clones only, not all of them. There are around 31,000 clones in the sample; about 83% occur only once, and around 2.5% lies in the top ten. On this clone: Its antigen is unidentified.

The CDR3 length is 15 residues. Germline V CDR1 and CDR2: SEHNR, FQNEAQ (reference sequence). Deletions cut 1 base from V and 0 bases from J, with 7 bases between. The specimen sequenced was PBMCs. This chain links TRBV7-9 with TRBJ1-5; D unresolved. The TCR originated in a boy younger than 18 in good health and CMV-seronegative. CDR3 region: CASSLGGHSNQPQHF. CDR3 in DNA: TGTGCCAGCAGCTTAGGAGGTCATAGCAATCAGCCCCAGCATTTT.